This T cell receptor (beta chain) was sequenced in a study of control samples from healthy donors and cancer patients. This CDR3 region has 12 residues. Trimming cost V 1 base and J 5 bases, with 6 bases left between them. Germline assignment: CDR1 SEHNR and CDR2 FQNEAQ (reference sequence). Clones were read by immunoSEQ multiplex PCR, and TCRdb kept only the in-frame ones, dropping some. The sample lists roughly 130,000 clones; around 90% were seen once. The sequence was obtained from a man younger than 35 in good health. The source material was blood. The chain carries TRBV7-9 and TRBJ2-7; D gene ambiguous. The CDR3, as DNA: TGTGCCAGCAGCTTAGTCCCCGACGAGCAGTACTTC. Its translation: CASSLVPDEQYF.